Sequencing of this T cell receptor (beta chain) was carried out in a study of cytomegalovirus exposure and HLA in healthy donors. Regarding the study as a whole: In an earlier analysis, about 87% or about 30%: the productive usage of most TCR beta V segments. Looking again later, the authors saw that most CMV-associated TCR beta chains seemed HLA-restricted.

On this clone itself: The antigen is not known.

The PCR had 60 Vbeta and 13 Jbeta primers. The data were produced by immunoSEQ multiplex PCR, yet TCRdb's version contains in-frame clones alone and is incomplete. The repertoire holds more than 150,000 clones, with roughly 77% as singletons. This CDR3 spans 14 amino acids. This chain joins TRBV21-1 and TRBJ2-7; the DNA was not used to check the table's D call, TRBD2. TRBV21-1 is a pseudogene locus. The sequence derives from a woman between 50 and 59 years old in good health and CMV-seropositive. Material for sequencing was PBMCs. The CDR3 spells CASSKTSGDYEQYF. CDR3 in DNA: TGTGCCAGCAGCAAGACTAGCGGAGATTACGAGCAGTACTTC.